The rows below give T cell receptor beta chains drawn from one sample of a study of blood T cell repertoires in COVID-19. Clones were sequenced by immunoSEQ multiplex PCR, and TCRdb holds only the in-frame ones, with some missing. The table includes a few hundred thousand clones, around 80% detected once. The sample consisted of peripheral blood. These receptors originate from a man aged 55 to 70 with acute or convalescent COVID-19. CDR3s include the opening cysteine and the closing phenylalanine or tryptophan. Fields, in order: D gene, J gene, clone size, V gene, CDR3 protein, CDR3 DNA. A D gene is named only where the DNA matches it firmly. Only part of the rows carry a size: once, few, many, or a class if the clone is expanded.

D: .; J: TRBJ2-2; size: .; V: TRBV5-1; CDR3: CASSPAGGVGTGELFF; DNA: TGCGCCAGCAGCCCGGCGGGCGGGGTTGGCACCGGGGAGCTGTTTTTT
D: .; J: TRBJ1-3; size: .; V: TRBV9; CDR3: CASSVAWGVAGNTIYF; DNA: TGTGCCAGCAGCGTAGCTTGGGGGGTGGCAGGAAACACCATATATTTT
D: TRBD1; J: TRBJ1-2; size: .; V: TRBV3-1/TRBV3-2; CDR3: CASSQTRGQGDPNYGYTF; DNA: TGTGCCAGCAGCCAAACCAGGGGACAGGGGGATCCAAACTATGGCTACACCTTC
D: .; J: TRBJ2-5; size: .; V: TRBV7-2; CDR3: CASSLGLVKETQYF; DNA: TGTGCCAGCAGCTTGGGACTGGTTAAAGAGACCCAGTACTTC
D: TRBD1; J: TRBJ2-7; size: .; V: TRBV9; CDR3: CASSVGGTGSYEQYF; DNA: TGTGCCAGCAGCGTAGGGGGGACAGGGTCCTACGAGCAGTACTTC
D: TRBD1; J: TRBJ2-7; size: .; V: TRBV7-9; CDR3: CASSYTGGKGSEQYF; DNA: TGTGCCAGCAGCTACACAGGGGGCAAGGGAAGCGAGCAGTACTTC
D: .; J: TRBJ2-3; size: once; V: TRBV13; CDR3: CASSPGIFTGDTQYF; DNA: TGTGCCAGCAGCCCAGGGATCTTTACCGGAGATACGCAGTATTTT
D: TRBD1; J: TRBJ2-3; size: .; V: TRBV2; CDR3: CASSEVGQDQQYF; DNA: TGTGCCAGCAGTGAAGTCGGACAGGACCAGCAGTATTTT
D: TRBD2; J: TRBJ2-5; size: .; V: TRBV6-5; CDR3: CASSPMGLKLETQYF; DNA: TGTGCCAGCTCCCCGATGGGACTAAAGTTAGAGACCCAGTACTTC
D: .; J: TRBJ1-3; size: .; V: TRBV28; CDR3: CASSFLAGNTIYF; DNA: TGTGCCAGCAGTTTTCTCGCTGGAAACACCATATATTTT
D: .; J: TRBJ2-7; size: .; V: TRBV7-9; CDR3: CASSRQAYEQYF; DNA: TGTGCCAGCAGCCGACAGGCGTACGAGCAGTACTTC
D: .; J: TRBJ2-7; size: .; V: TRBV1; CDR3: CTSSSLGGEQYF; DNA: TGCACCAGCAGCTCCCTAGGAGGCGAGCAGTACTTC
D: .; J: TRBJ1-5; size: .; V: TRBV12-2; CDR3: CASRPAGLDSNQPQHF; DNA: TGTGCAAGTCGCCCTGCCGGGTTAGATAGCAATCAGCCCCAGCATTTT
D: TRBD1; J: TRBJ1-2; size: once; V: TRBV5-6; CDR3: CASSPGQGYTF; DNA: TGTGCCAGCAGCCCGGGACAGGGCTACACCTTC
D: TRBD2; J: TRBJ2-3; size: .; V: TRBV11-3; CDR3: CASSRDSGRDTQYF; DNA: TGTGCCAGCAGTCGCGATAGCGGGAGGGATACGCAGTATTTT
D: .; J: TRBJ1-2; size: .; V: TRBV5-5; CDR3: CASSFTETYGYTF; DNA: TGTGCCAGCAGCTTTACAGAGACCTATGGCTACACCTTC
D: .; J: TRBJ1-1; size: .; V: TRBV7-9; CDR3: CASSLSELNTEAFF; DNA: TGTGCCAGCAGCTTATCAGAACTGAACACTGAAGCTTTCTTT
D: .; J: TRBJ2-2; size: .; V: TRBV2; CDR3: CASWLRVLSGELFF; DNA: TGTGCCAGCTGGTTGAGGGTCTTGAGCGGGGAGCTGTTTTTT
D: TRBD2; J: TRBJ2-3; size: .; V: TRBV7-2; CDR3: CASSNSGSGPDTQYF; DNA: TGTGCCAGCAGCAATAGCGGGAGTGGACCAGATACGCAGTATTTT
D: .; J: TRBJ1-4; size: .; V: TRBV12-3/TRBV12-4; CDR3: CASSNNLNEKLFF; DNA: TGTGCCAGCAGCAACAATTTAAATGAAAAACTGTTTTTT
D: .; J: TRBJ2-7; size: .; V: TRBV12-3/TRBV12-4; CDR3: CASSLSGYEQYF; DNA: TGTGCCAGCAGTTTATCAGGGTACGAGCAGTACTTC
D: .; J: TRBJ2-7; size: .; V: TRBV27; CDR3: CASSFPGRHPLEQYF; DNA: TGTGCCAGCAGTTTCCCGGGGAGGCACCCCCTGGAGCAGTACTTC
D: TRBD1; J: TRBJ2-7; size: .; V: TRBV19; CDR3: CASSIMGQGSYEQYF; DNA: TGTGCCAGTAGTATCATGGGACAGGGCTCCTACGAGCAGTACTTC
D: .; J: TRBJ1-1; size: .; V: TRBV29-1; CDR3: CSVEGKTLAGTEAFF; DNA: TGCAGCGTTGAAGGCAAAACCCTCGCGGGCACTGAAGCTTTCTTT
D: .; J: TRBJ1-1; size: many; V: TRBV29-1; CDR3: CSVDRDTEAFF; DNA: TGCAGCGTTGACCGGGACACTGAAGCTTTCTTT
D: TRBD1; J: TRBJ2-3; size: once; V: TRBV11-3; CDR3: CASSLGSGTGSTDTQYF; DNA: TGTGCCAGCAGCTTAGGGTCCGGGACAGGGAGCACAGATACGCAGTATTTT
D: TRBD2; J: TRBJ2-2; size: .; V: TRBV28; CDR3: CASSDQGGLDISGELFF; DNA: TGTGCCAGCAGCGACCAAGGGGGACTAGACATTTCCGGGGAGCTGTTTTTT
D: TRBD2; J: TRBJ2-5; size: .; V: TRBV29-1; CDR3: CSVGKGTSAGETQYF; DNA: TGCAGCGTTGGAAAGGGGACTAGCGCGGGAGAGACCCAGTACTTC
D: TRBD1; J: TRBJ2-2; size: few; V: TRBV10-3; CDR3: CATGTGYTGELFF; DNA: TGTGCCACGGGGACAGGGTACACCGGGGAGCTGTTTTTT
D: .; J: TRBJ1-2; size: .; V: TRBV3-1/TRBV3-2; CDR3: CASSQEQGGYGYTF; DNA: TGTGCCAGCAGCCAAGAGCAGGGAGGCTATGGCTACACCTTC
D: .; J: TRBJ2-7; size: .; V: TRBV5-1; CDR3: CASSLLVGGEQYF; DNA: TGCGCCAGCAGCTTACTAGTCGGGGGCGAGCAGTACTTC
D: .; J: TRBJ1-5; size: .; V: TRBV9; CDR3: CASSTGGEKPQHF; DNA: TGTGCCAGCAGCACCGGAGGGGAGAAGCCCCAGCATTTT
D: TRBD2; J: TRBJ2-4; size: .; V: TRBV5-4; CDR3: CASSLWTSGRNIQYF; DNA: TGTGCCAGCAGCTTGTGGACTAGCGGTCGAAACATTCAGTACTTC
D: TRBD1; J: TRBJ2-7; size: .; V: TRBV20-1; CDR3: CSASSDRGFYEQYF; DNA: TGCAGTGCTAGTAGCGACAGGGGGTTTTACGAGCAGTACTTC
D: .; J: TRBJ1-2; size: once; V: TRBV5-1; CDR3: CASSLTAANYGYTF; DNA: TGCGCCAGCAGCTTGACAGCGGCGAACTATGGCTACACCTTC
D: TRBD1; J: TRBJ2-2; size: few; V: TRBV27; CDR3: CATHGQGAGTGELFF; DNA: TGTGCCACCCATGGACAGGGGGCGGGCACCGGGGAGCTGTTTTTT